The 3 T cell receptor beta chains below come from one sample, sequenced in a study of blood T cell repertoires in COVID-19. The table came from immunoSEQ multiplex PCR; TCRdb's copy has only in-frame clones and leaves some out. Seen here are some 120,000 clones, approximately 83% observed once, and the top ten hold approximately 12%. Sequencing input: peripheral blood. The receptors here all came from a man aged 55 to 69 with acute or convalescent COVID-19.

This chain connects TRBV18 to TRBJ2-7, with D tentatively TRBD1 (6 bases). Germline CDR1 and CDR2: KGHSH and LQKENI. The CDR3 covers 15 residues. Between the trimmed V and J ends, which lost 5 bases and 3 bases, there was a span of 17 bases. Here the CDR3 DNA reads TGTGCCAGCTCATCCCCCCGGGACATCGTCTACGAGCAGTACTTC. It specifies CASSSPRDIVYEQYF.

The chain links TRBV7-9 to TRBJ2-1; 11 bases line up with TRBD2. The CDR3 totals 16 residues. The J segment lost 7 bases and the V segment lost 1 base, leaving 6 bases of the junction unmatched. Germline V gives CDR1 SEHNR, CDR2 FQNEAQ (reference sequence). As DNA, the CDR3 is TGTGCCAGCAGCTTAGTCATAGCGGGAGGGTGGAATGAGCAGTTCTTC. Protein product: CASSLVIAGGWNEQFF.

V gene TRBV18 combines with J gene TRBJ1-1; D not resolved. The germline V gene has CDR1 KGHSH and CDR2 LQKENI. The V gene lost 3 bases and the J gene lost 5 bases, with 10 bases spanning the gap. There are 13 residues in the CDR3. CDR3 residues: CASSPAAGTEAFF. As DNA, the CDR3 is TGTGCCAGCTCACCCGCAGCGGGTACTGAAGCTTTCTTT.